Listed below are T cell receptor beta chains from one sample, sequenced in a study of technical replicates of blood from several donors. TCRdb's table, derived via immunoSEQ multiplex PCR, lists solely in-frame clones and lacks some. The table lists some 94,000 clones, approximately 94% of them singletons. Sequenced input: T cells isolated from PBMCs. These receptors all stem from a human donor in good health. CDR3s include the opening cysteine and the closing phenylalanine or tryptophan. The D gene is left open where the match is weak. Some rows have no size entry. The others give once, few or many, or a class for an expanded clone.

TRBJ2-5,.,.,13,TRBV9,TGTGCCAGCAGCATTCGGGACTTAGAGACCCAGTACTTC,CASSIRDLETQYF
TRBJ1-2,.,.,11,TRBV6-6,TGTGCCAGCACTGCGAACTATGGCTACACCTTC,CASTANYGYTF
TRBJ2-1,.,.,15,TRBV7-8,TGTGCCAGCAGCTTAGAACGGGAGCGCTACAATGAGCAGTTCTTC,CASSLERERYNEQFF
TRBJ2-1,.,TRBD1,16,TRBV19,TGTGCCAGTAGTATAGTTGGGACAGGGGGCTACAATGAGCAGTTCTTC,CASSIVGTGGYNEQFF
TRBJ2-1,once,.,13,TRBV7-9,TGTGCCAGCAGCTTAGCGGGGGGCAATGAGCAGTTCTTC,CASSLAGGNEQFF
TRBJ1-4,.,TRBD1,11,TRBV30,TGTGCCTGGAGCGCACAGGGGGCCCTGTTTTTT,CAWSAQGALFF
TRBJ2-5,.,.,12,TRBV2,TGTGCCAGCAGAGTAAAGCACGAGACCCAGTACTTC,CASRVKHETQYF
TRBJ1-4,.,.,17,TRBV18,TGTGCCAGCTCACCAAGGACAGACCTTTCGGCTAATGAAAAACTGTTTTTT,CASSPRTDLSANEKLFF
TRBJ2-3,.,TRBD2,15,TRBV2,TGTGCCAGCAGTTTAGCGGGAGGTCTCACAGATACGCAGTATTTT,CASSLAGGLTDTQYF
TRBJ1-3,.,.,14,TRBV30,TGTGCCTGGAGTAGGGGCAATGGTGGAAACACCATATATTTT,CAWSRGNGGNTIYF
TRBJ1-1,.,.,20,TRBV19,TGTGCCAGTAGTATAAATGTACTAGGACGAGGAAGGGTATTGGGCACTGAAGCTTTCTTT,CASSINVLGRGRVLGTEAFF
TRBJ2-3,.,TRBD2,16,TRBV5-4,TGTGCCAGCAGCTTGGTGGGACTAGCGGGCACAGATACGCAGTATTTT,CASSLVGLAGTDTQYF
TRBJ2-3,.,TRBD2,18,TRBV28,TGTGCCAGCAGCCCGCCCCTTCGGGCTAGCGGGAGACCAGATACGCAGTATTTT,CASSPPLRASGRPDTQYF
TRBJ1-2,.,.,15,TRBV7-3,TGTGCCAGCAGCTTAATAAACCGGGGGAGGTATGGCTACACCTTC,CASSLINRGRYGYTF
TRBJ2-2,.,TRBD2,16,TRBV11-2,TGTGCCAGCAGCTTTCTAGCGGGAAGAAACACCGGGGAGCTGTTTTTT,CASSFLAGRNTGELFF
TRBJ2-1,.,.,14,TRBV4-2,TGTGCCAGCAGCCCCCTGAGGGAGTGGAATGAGCAGTTCTTC,CASSPLREWNEQFF
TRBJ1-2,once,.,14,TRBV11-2,TGTGCCAGCAGACCCGGTGGCAGGGTAGATGGCTACACCTTC,CASRPGGRVDGYTF
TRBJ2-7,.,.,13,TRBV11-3,TGTGCCAGCAGCTTAGCAGGGGTGGGCGAGCAGTACTTC,CASSLAGVGEQYF
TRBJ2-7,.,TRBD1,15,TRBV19,TGTGCCAGTAGCATCGGGACAGTTATATCCTACGAGCAGTACTTC,CASSIGTVISYEQYF
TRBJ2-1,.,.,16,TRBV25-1,TGTGCCAGCAGTTACAGGGAAACAGCCCCCTCCAATGAGCAGTTCTTC,CASSYRETAPSNEQFF
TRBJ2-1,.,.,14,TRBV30,TGTGCCTGGAGTGTAAGGGACTGGTACAATGAGCAGTTCTTC,CAWSVRDWYNEQFF